This TCR beta chain derives from a study of blood T cell repertoires in COVID-19. The wider study: PBMCs, B-cell-depleted T cells, or T cells were the source of the cDNA or gDNA that made up the material.

Profiled with immunoSEQ multiplex PCR; TCRdb holds only in-frame clones, not every one. The table has roughly 100,000 clones, 91% seen once. Trimming removed 3 bases from V and 2 bases from J; junction bases left unmatched: 14. This CDR3 comprises 17 residues. The chain links TRBV5-3 to TRBJ2-7; TRBD2 aligns across 7 bases. TRBV5-3 is placed among ORFs of uncertain function. The sample consisted of peripheral blood. This TCR came from a man aged 18 to 29 with acute or convalescent COVID-19. Written as DNA, the CDR3 is TGTGCCAGAAGCTACCTCCGAGCCGGCGGGGGTGCCTACGAGCAGTACTTC. This sequence encodes CARSYLRAGGGAYEQYF.